The rows below give T cell receptor beta chains drawn from one sample of a study of T-cell memory formation after mild COVID-19. TCRdb analysed the 5' RACE reads with MiXCR anew, one entry per CDR3 protein. The data show roughly 560,000 distinct CDR3 sequences, roughly 22% seen once. The material sequenced was PBMCs or a T cell subset sorted from them (not recorded which). All receptors derive from an adult woman who had mild COVID-19 (a few samples of this study predate the infection). Cell type and time point are not known. CDR3s include the opening cysteine and the closing phenylalanine or tryptophan. A D gene is named only where the DNA matches it firmly. Clone size appears in some rows only: once, few, many, or a class for an expanded clone.

D gene: NA
J gene: TRBJ2-7
clone size: few
V gene: TRBV4-3
CDR3 protein: CASSHSRQGNYEQYF
CDR3 DNA: TGCGCCAGCAGCCATTCCCGGCAGGGGAACTACGAGCAGTACTTC

D gene: TRBD2
J gene: TRBJ2-5
clone size: NA
V gene: TRBV5-1
CDR3 protein: CASSFRTSGGSQETQYF
CDR3 DNA: TGCGCCAGCAGCTTCAGGACTAGCGGGGGGAGCCAAGAGACCCAGTACTTC

D gene: NA
J gene: TRBJ1-1
clone size: NA
V gene: TRBV5-6
CDR3 protein: CASSGTLDTEAFF
CDR3 DNA: TGTGCCAGCAGCGGGACACTGGACACTGAAGCTTTCTTT

D gene: NA
J gene: TRBJ1-5
clone size: NA
V gene: TRBV20-1
CDR3 protein: CSARDPVGRVNQPQHF
CDR3 DNA: TGCAGTGCTAGAGATCCAGTCGGCAGGGTGAATCAGCCCCAGCATTTT

D gene: NA
J gene: TRBJ1-2
clone size: NA
V gene: TRBV12-3/TRBV12-4
CDR3 protein: CASRLGLYGYTF
CDR3 DNA: TGTGCCAGCAGATTAGGGTTGTATGGCTACACCTTC

D gene: TRBD2
J gene: TRBJ2-5
clone size: NA
V gene: TRBV7-2
CDR3 protein: CASSHSGSGETQYF
CDR3 DNA: TGTGCCAGCAGCCATAGCGGGAGCGGAGAGACCCAGTACTTC

D gene: TRBD2
J gene: TRBJ2-1
clone size: NA
V gene: TRBV24-1
CDR3 protein: CATSDSGLAGANEQFF
CDR3 DNA: TGTGCCACCAGTGATTCGGGACTAGCGGGGGCCAATGAGCAGTTCTTC

D gene: TRBD2
J gene: TRBJ2-1
clone size: few
V gene: TRBV7-2
CDR3 protein: CASSLVALAGEQFF
CDR3 DNA: TGTGCCAGCAGCTTAGTTGCCCTAGCGGGTGAGCAGTTCTTC

D gene: NA
J gene: TRBJ1-6
clone size: few
V gene: TRBV7-3
CDR3 protein: CASSHTPKSPLHF
CDR3 DNA: TGTGCCAGCAGCCACACCCCCAAGTCACCCCTCCACTTT

D gene: TRBD2
J gene: TRBJ2-7
clone size: NA
V gene: TRBV2
CDR3 protein: CASSPLAGNSYEQYF
CDR3 DNA: TGTGCCAGCAGCCCACTAGCGGGCAACTCCTACGAGCAGTACTTC

D gene: NA
J gene: TRBJ2-5
clone size: NA
V gene: TRBV18
CDR3 protein: CASSPAGQETQYF
CDR3 DNA: TGTGCCAGCTCACCTGCGGGACAAGAGACCCAGTACTTC

D gene: TRBD2
J gene: TRBJ2-5
clone size: NA
V gene: TRBV7-2
CDR3 protein: CASSARGGRQETQYF
CDR3 DNA: TGTGCCAGCAGCGCCCGCGGCGGGAGACAAGAGACCCAGTACTTC

D gene: NA
J gene: TRBJ2-5
clone size: NA
V gene: TRBV27
CDR3 protein: CASSVSGGRQETQYF
CDR3 DNA: TGTGCCAGCAGCGTCTCTGGGGGGAGGCAAGAGACCCAGTACTTC

D gene: NA
J gene: TRBJ2-1
clone size: NA
V gene: TRBV12-5
CDR3 protein: CASGLGTNLWVQFF
CDR3 DNA: TGTGCTAGTGGTCTCGGGACGAATCTCTGGGTGCAGTTCTTC

D gene: NA
J gene: TRBJ2-7
clone size: NA
V gene: TRBV24-1
CDR3 protein: CATSDLYDGGYEQYF
CDR3 DNA: TGTGCCACCAGTGATTTGTATGATGGTGGCTACGAGCAGTACTTC

D gene: NA
J gene: TRBJ2-2
clone size: few
V gene: TRBV24-1
CDR3 protein: CATSVPGTDYTGELFF
CDR3 DNA: TGTGCCACCAGTGTCCCCGGGACCGACTACACCGGGGAGCTGTTTTTT

D gene: NA
J gene: TRBJ2-2
clone size: few
V gene: TRBV20-1
CDR3 protein: CSARDRRPGELFF
CDR3 DNA: TGCAGTGCTAGAGATCGGCGGCCCGGGGAGCTGTTTTTT

D gene: NA
J gene: TRBJ1-5
clone size: few
V gene: TRBV20-1
CDR3 protein: CSARDREAQPQHF
CDR3 DNA: TGCAGTGCTAGAGACAGGGAGGCTCAGCCCCAGCATTTT

D gene: NA
J gene: TRBJ2-7
clone size: few
V gene: TRBV5-1
CDR3 protein: CASSLGGNPTYEQYF
CDR3 DNA: TGCGCCAGCAGCTTGGGCGGGAACCCGACCTACGAGCAGTACTTC

D gene: NA
J gene: TRBJ2-6
clone size: few
V gene: TRBV29-1
CDR3 protein: CSVGPLSGANVLTF
CDR3 DNA: TGCAGCGTTGGCCCCTTGAGTGGGGCCAACGTCCTGACTTTC

D gene: NA
J gene: TRBJ1-1
clone size: few
V gene: TRBV12-3/TRBV12-4
CDR3 protein: CASSFGVLNTEAFF
CDR3 DNA: TGTGCCAGCAGTTTTGGGGTTTTGAACACTGAAGCTTTCTTT

D gene: NA
J gene: TRBJ2-7
clone size: few
V gene: TRBV29-1
CDR3 protein: CSVEEGAEQYF
CDR3 DNA: TGCAGCGTTGAGGAGGGGGCCGAGCAGTACTTC

D gene: NA
J gene: TRBJ2-5
clone size: many
V gene: TRBV7-3
CDR3 protein: CASSLGLAETQYF
CDR3 DNA: TGTGCCAGCAGCTTAGGTCTAGCGGAGACCCAGTACTTC

D gene: TRBD2
J gene: TRBJ2-7
clone size: NA
V gene: TRBV6-2/TRBV6-3
CDR3 protein: CASHSGRVDEQYF
CDR3 DNA: TGTGCCAGCCATAGCGGGAGAGTAGACGAGCAGTACTTC

D gene: NA
J gene: TRBJ1-1
clone size: few
V gene: TRBV2
CDR3 protein: CASSETDWRTEAFF
CDR3 DNA: TGTGCCAGCAGTGAAACGGATTGGCGCACTGAAGCTTTCTTT

D gene: NA
J gene: TRBJ1-6
clone size: many
V gene: TRBV20-1
CDR3 protein: CSANPSRGARGSPLHF
CDR3 DNA: TGCAGTGCTAACCCCTCTCGAGGGGCGAGGGGATCACCCCTCCACTTT

D gene: NA
J gene: TRBJ2-5
clone size: few
V gene: TRBV5-1
CDR3 protein: CASSFSAQETQYF
CDR3 DNA: TGCGCCAGCAGCTTCTCGGCTCAAGAGACCCAGTACTTC

D gene: TRBD2
J gene: TRBJ2-1
clone size: few
V gene: TRBV7-2
CDR3 protein: CASSLAYGTGGEQFF
CDR3 DNA: TGTGCCAGCAGCTTAGCGTACGGAACGGGAGGCGAGCAGTTCTTC

D gene: NA
J gene: TRBJ2-3
clone size: NA
V gene: TRBV7-8
CDR3 protein: CASSLMSDTQYF
CDR3 DNA: TGTGCCAGCAGCTTAATGTCCGATACGCAGTATTTT

D gene: NA
J gene: TRBJ1-5
clone size: NA
V gene: TRBV11-2
CDR3 protein: CASSDLRDGHQPQHF
CDR3 DNA: TGTGCCAGCAGCGACCTCAGGGATGGCCATCAGCCCCAGCATTTT

D gene: NA
J gene: TRBJ2-1
clone size: NA
V gene: TRBV7-2
CDR3 protein: CASSLGGPHNEQFF
CDR3 DNA: TGTGCCAGCAGCTTAGGGGGCCCTCACAATGAGCAGTTCTTC

D gene: TRBD1
J gene: TRBJ2-5
clone size: NA
V gene: TRBV7-8
CDR3 protein: CASSFGQGKTQYF
CDR3 DNA: TGTGCCAGCAGCTTTGGACAGGGAAAGACCCAGTACTTC

D gene: TRBD2
J gene: TRBJ2-1
clone size: few
V gene: TRBV4-1
CDR3 protein: CASSRGRDEQFF
CDR3 DNA: TGCGCCAGCAGCCGCGGGAGGGATGAGCAGTTCTTC

D gene: NA
J gene: TRBJ2-7
clone size: NA
V gene: TRBV29-1
CDR3 protein: CSVGWEAVQYF
CDR3 DNA: TGCAGCGTTGGCTGGGAAGCGGTGCAGTACTTC

D gene: NA
J gene: TRBJ2-5
clone size: NA
V gene: TRBV12-3/TRBV12-4
CDR3 protein: CASSSLWGFRETQYF
CDR3 DNA: TGTGCCAGCAGTTCCCTTTGGGGCTTTCGAGAGACCCAGTACTTC

D gene: NA
J gene: TRBJ2-7
clone size: NA
V gene: TRBV13
CDR3 protein: CASSLTTVGSYEQYF
CDR3 DNA: TGTGCCAGCAGCTTGACTACCGTGGGCTCCTACGAGCAGTACTTC

D gene: NA
J gene: TRBJ1-3
clone size: NA
V gene: TRBV7-9
CDR3 protein: CASSHGYTNLINSGNTIYF
CDR3 DNA: TGTGCCAGCAGCCACGGTTACACCAACTTAATTAACTCTGGAAACACCATATATTTT

D gene: NA
J gene: TRBJ2-3
clone size: once
V gene: TRBV6-5
CDR3 protein: CASSYSFSFITDTQYF
CDR3 DNA: TGTGCCAGCAGTTACTCGTTCTCTTTTATCACAGATACGCAGTATTTT

D gene: NA
J gene: TRBJ2-5
clone size: many
V gene: TRBV29-1
CDR3 protein: CSVVTSQTQYF
CDR3 DNA: TGCAGCGTTGTTACATCCCAGACCCAGTACTTC

D gene: NA
J gene: TRBJ2-1
clone size: NA
V gene: TRBV24-1
CDR3 protein: CATSDSPGRPGNEQFF
CDR3 DNA: TGTGCCACCAGTGATTCTCCGGGACGGCCGGGGAATGAGCAGTTCTTC

D gene: TRBD1
J gene: TRBJ1-6
clone size: few
V gene: TRBV6-5
CDR3 protein: CASRFGQGGWKNSPLHF
CDR3 DNA: TGTGCCAGCAGATTTGGACAGGGTGGTTGGAAAAATTCACCCCTCCACTTT

D gene: NA
J gene: TRBJ1-2
clone size: NA
V gene: TRBV5-1
CDR3 protein: CASSLTASNYGYTF
CDR3 DNA: TGCGCCAGCAGCTTGACAGCCTCTAACTATGGCTACACCTTC

D gene: NA
J gene: TRBJ1-2
clone size: NA
V gene: TRBV5-6
CDR3 protein: CASSLGGLGGYTF
CDR3 DNA: TGTGCCAGCAGCTTGGGGGGCCTCGGAGGCTACACCTTC

D gene: NA
J gene: TRBJ1-3
clone size: NA
V gene: TRBV11-2
CDR3 protein: CASSLSDSLFSGNTIYF
CDR3 DNA: TGTGCCAGCAGCTTATCGGACAGCCTCTTCTCTGGAAACACCATATATTTT

D gene: NA
J gene: TRBJ2-5
clone size: few
V gene: TRBV7-6
CDR3 protein: CASSSRGAPGEETQYF
CDR3 DNA: TGTGCCAGCAGCTCTAGGGGGGCGCCTGGGGAAGAGACCCAGTACTTC

D gene: TRBD1
J gene: TRBJ2-1
clone size: few
V gene: TRBV6-2/TRBV6-3
CDR3 protein: CASSYVTGGRMDNEQFF
CDR3 DNA: TGTGCCAGCAGTTATGTAACAGGGGGCCGTATGGACAATGAGCAGTTCTTC

D gene: NA
J gene: TRBJ2-7
clone size: NA
V gene: TRBV10-2
CDR3 protein: CASSVTLLGDYEQYF
CDR3 DNA: TGCGCCAGCAGTGTTACACTGCTAGGAGACTACGAGCAGTACTTC